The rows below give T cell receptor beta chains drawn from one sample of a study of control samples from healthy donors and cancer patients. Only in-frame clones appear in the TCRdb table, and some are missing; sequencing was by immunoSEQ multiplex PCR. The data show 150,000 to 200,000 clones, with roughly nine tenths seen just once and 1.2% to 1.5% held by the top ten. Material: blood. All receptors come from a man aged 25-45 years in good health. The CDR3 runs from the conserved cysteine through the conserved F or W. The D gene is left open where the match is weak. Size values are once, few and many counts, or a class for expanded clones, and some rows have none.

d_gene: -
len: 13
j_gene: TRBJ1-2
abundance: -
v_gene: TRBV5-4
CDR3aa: CASSSDTNYGYTF
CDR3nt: TGTGCCAGCAGTTCGGACACAAACTATGGCTACACCTTC

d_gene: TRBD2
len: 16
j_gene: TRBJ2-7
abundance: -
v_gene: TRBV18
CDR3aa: CASSPPIAGGLDEQYF
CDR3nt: TGTGCCAGCTCCCCACCAATAGCGGGGGGGCTCGACGAGCAGTACTTC

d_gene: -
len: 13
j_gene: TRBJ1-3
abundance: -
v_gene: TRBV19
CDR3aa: CASTYWSGNTIYF
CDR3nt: TGTGCCAGTACTTATTGGTCTGGAAACACCATATATTTT

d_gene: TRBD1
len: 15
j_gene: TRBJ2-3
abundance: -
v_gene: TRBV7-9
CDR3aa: CASSVGQGPTDTQYF
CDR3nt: TGTGCCAGCAGCGTCGGACAGGGCCCCACAGATACGCAGTATTTT

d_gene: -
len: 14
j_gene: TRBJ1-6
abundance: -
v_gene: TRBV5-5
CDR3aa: CASSPPGNNSPLHF
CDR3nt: TGTGCCAGCAGCCCCCCGGGCAATAATTCACCCCTCCACTTT

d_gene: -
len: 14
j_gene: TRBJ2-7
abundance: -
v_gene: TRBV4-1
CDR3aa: CASSQGDPGYEQYF
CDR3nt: TGCGCCAGCAGCCAAGGGGACCCTGGCTACGAGCAGTACTTC

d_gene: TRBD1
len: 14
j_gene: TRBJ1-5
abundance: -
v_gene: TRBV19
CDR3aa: CASSIRTGDQPQHF
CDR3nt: TGTGCCAGTAGTATTAGGACAGGGGATCAGCCCCAGCATTTT

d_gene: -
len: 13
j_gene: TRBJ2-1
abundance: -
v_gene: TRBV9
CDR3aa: CASSLTSDNEQFF
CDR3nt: TGTGCCAGCAGCCTCACGAGCGACAATGAGCAGTTCTTC

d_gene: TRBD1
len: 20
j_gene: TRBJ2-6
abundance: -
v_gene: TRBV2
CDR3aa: CASSGPGQGSPTSGANVLTF
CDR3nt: TGTGCCAGCAGTGGGCCGGGACAGGGTTCACCCACGTCTGGGGCCAACGTCCTGACTTTC

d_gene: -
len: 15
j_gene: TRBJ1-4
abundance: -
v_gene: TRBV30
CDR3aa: CAWTKRGGINEKLFF
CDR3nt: TGTGCCTGGACAAAAAGGGGGGGCATTAATGAAAAACTGTTTTTT

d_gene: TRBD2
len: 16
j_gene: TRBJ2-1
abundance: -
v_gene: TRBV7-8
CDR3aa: CASSLVRTSSYNEQFF
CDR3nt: TGTGCCAGCAGCTTAGTTCGGACTAGCAGCTACAATGAGCAGTTCTTC

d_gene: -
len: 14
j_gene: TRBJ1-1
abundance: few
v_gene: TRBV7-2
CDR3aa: CASSSTGGNTEAFF
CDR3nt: TGTGCCAGCAGCTCCACGGGGGGGAACACTGAAGCTTTCTTT

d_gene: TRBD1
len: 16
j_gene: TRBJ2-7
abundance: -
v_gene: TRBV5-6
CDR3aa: CASSLVVRTGGSEQYF
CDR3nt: TGTGCCAGCAGCTTGGTGGTGCGGACAGGGGGTTCCGAGCAGTACTTC

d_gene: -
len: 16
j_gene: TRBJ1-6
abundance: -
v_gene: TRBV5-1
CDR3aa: CASSRTGSSYNSPLHF
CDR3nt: TGCGCCAGCAGCAGAACAGGGAGCTCCTATAATTCACCCCTCCACTTT

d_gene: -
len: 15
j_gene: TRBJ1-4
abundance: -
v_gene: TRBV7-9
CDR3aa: CASSLWDPTNEKLFF
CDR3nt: TGTGCCAGCAGCTTGTGGGACCCAACTAATGAAAAACTGTTTTTT

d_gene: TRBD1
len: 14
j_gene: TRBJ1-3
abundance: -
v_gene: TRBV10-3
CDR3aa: CAIRGTGSGNTIYF
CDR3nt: TGTGCCATCAGGGGGACAGGGTCTGGAAACACCATATATTTT

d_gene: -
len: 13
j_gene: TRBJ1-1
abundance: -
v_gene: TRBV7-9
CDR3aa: CASSLQGTGEAFF
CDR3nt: TGTGCCAGCAGCTTACAGGGAACAGGTGAAGCTTTCTTT

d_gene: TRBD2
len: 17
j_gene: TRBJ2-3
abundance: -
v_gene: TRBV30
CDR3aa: CAWSVLGRGAPTDTQYF
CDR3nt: TGTGCCTGGAGTGTACTGGGGCGGGGGGCCCCCACAGATACGCAGTATTTT

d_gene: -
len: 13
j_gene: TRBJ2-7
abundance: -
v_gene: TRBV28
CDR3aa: CASSLGPGREQYF
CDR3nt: TGTGCCAGCAGTCTCGGGCCTGGGCGCGAGCAGTACTTC

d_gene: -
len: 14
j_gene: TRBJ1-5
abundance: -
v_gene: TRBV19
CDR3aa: CASSIDRGNQPQHF
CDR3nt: TGTGCCAGTAGTATAGATCGGGGAAATCAGCCCCAGCATTTT

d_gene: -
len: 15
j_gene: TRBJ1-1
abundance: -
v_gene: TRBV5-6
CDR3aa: CASSLVGRLNTEAFF
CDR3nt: TGTGCCAGCAGCTTGGTCGGACGGCTGAACACTGAAGCTTTCTTT

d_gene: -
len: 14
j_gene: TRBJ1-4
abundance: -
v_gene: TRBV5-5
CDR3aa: CASSLVPGFEKLFF
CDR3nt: TGTGCCAGCAGCTTGGTTCCGGGGTTTGAAAAACTGTTTTTT

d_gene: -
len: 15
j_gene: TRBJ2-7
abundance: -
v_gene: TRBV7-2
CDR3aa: CASSLGRPTTYEQYF
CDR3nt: TGTGCCAGCAGCTTGGGACGGCCGACTACCTACGAGCAGTACTTC

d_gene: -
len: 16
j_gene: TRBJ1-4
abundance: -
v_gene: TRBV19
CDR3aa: CASTPRRQAGNEKLFF
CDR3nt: TGTGCCAGTACCCCCCGCCGACAGGCCGGGAATGAAAAACTGTTTTTT

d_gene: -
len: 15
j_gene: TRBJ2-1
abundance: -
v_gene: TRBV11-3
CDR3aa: CASSLEEAGDNEQFF
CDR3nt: TGTGCCAGCAGCTTAGAGGAGGCAGGGGACAATGAGCAGTTCTTC

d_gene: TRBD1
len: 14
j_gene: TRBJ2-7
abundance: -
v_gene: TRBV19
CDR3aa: CASSTQGREREQYF
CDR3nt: TGTGCCAGTAGTACACAGGGGCGCGAGAGAGAGCAGTACTTC

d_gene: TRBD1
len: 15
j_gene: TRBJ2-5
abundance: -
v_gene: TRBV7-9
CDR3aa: CASSPVRGSGETQYF
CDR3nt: TGTGCCAGCAGCCCTGTCAGGGGGTCAGGAGAGACCCAGTACTTC

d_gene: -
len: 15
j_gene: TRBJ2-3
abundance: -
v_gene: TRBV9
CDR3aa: CASSVAGRELNTQYF
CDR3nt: TGTGCCAGCAGCGTAGCGGGCCGGGAACTTAATACGCAGTATTTT

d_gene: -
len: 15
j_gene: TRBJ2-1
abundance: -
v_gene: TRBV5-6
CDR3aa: CASSLMRGSYNEQFF
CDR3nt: TGTGCCAGCAGCTTGATGAGGGGCTCCTACAATGAGCAGTTCTTC